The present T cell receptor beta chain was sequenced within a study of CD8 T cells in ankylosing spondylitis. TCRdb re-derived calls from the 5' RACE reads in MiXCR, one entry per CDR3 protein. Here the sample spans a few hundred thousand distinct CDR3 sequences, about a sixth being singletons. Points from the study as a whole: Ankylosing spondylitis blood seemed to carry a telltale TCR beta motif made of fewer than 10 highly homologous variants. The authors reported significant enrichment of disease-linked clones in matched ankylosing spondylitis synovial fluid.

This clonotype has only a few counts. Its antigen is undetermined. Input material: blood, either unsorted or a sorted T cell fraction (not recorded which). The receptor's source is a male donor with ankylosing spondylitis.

This CDR3 reads CASSLEGGPNSPLHF. As DNA, the CDR3 is TGCGCCAGCAGCTTGGAGGGGGGGCCCAATTCACCCCTCCACTTT. The rearrangement links TRBV5-1 to TRBJ1-6; TRBD1 might be the D (6 bases). Germline values: CDR1 SGHRS, CDR2 YFSETQ. The CDR3 is 15 residues long. The V end was cut by 0 bases, the J end by 7 bases, with 11 bases between.